This TCR beta chain came from a study of shared clonotypes between healthy human individuals. On the study more broadly: A couple of women and a few men aged 18 to 49 made up the donors. CD4 naive and CD4 memory each took three plates per donor, while CD8 naive took two and CD8 memory one.

Each replicate PCR on the sorted subsets used 200 ng DNA (around 30,000 T cell genomes). Clones were read by immunoSEQ multiplex PCR, and TCRdb kept only the in-frame ones, dropping some. The top ten clones hold approximately 1% of a sample with some 1.4 million clones, around 97% of them seen once. Of note for this clone: No antigen is known for it.

Per the germline V gene, CDR1 is SQVTM and CDR2 is ANQGSEA. This CDR3 region has 13 residues. Trimming shortened V by 4 bases and J by 0 bases, and 10 bases separated the two germline ends. Study-wide points: Clonotype sharing among the donors was expected to vary with sequencing depth.

Sequencing used naive CD4+ T cells sorted from blood. This sample's subset: CD45RA+ positively selected. The sequence came from a man aged 25 to 40 in good health. V gene TRBV29-1 combines with J gene TRBJ2-7; possible D gene TRBD1, 5 bases. The CDR3 spells CSVGQLSSYEQYF. DNA for the CDR3: TGCAGCGTTGGACAGTTAAGCTCCTACGAGCAGTACTTC.